The next 12 T cell receptor beta chains were all read from a single sample in a study of memory CD4+ T cells and cytomegalovirus serostatus. The repertoire was sequenced with immunoSEQ multiplex PCR; TCRdb's copy has only in-frame clones and lacks some. The repertoire holds around 53,000 clones, with around 80% as singletons. Single viable CD3+CD4+CD8-CD45RO+ cells were sorted as the memory CD4+ T cells. The sequenced sample consisted of memory CD4+ T cells from blood. The origin of the receptors is an adult in good health and CMV-seronegative.

This chain joins TRBV7-8 and TRBJ2-1, with 9 bases identical to TRBD2. Germline-derived CDR1 and CDR2 are SGHVS and FQNEAQ. The length of the CDR3 is 18 residues. The J segment lost 9 bases and the V segment lost 6 bases, leaving 21 bases of the junction unmatched. The CDR3 spells CASRFRTVSSGSFSEQFF. For the CDR3, the DNA is TGTGCCAGCAGATTTAGAACGGTTAGTAGCGGGAGTTTCAGTGAGCAGTTCTTC.

J is TRBJ1-2 and V is TRBV5-1; D is unresolved. The V and J ends lost 0 bases and 4 bases respectively, with 10 bases between them. Per the germline V gene, CDR1 is SGHRS and CDR2 is YFSETQ. The CDR3 has 14 residues. The chain's CDR3 is CASSLGPEVYGYTF. CDR3 coding DNA: TGCGCCAGCAGCTTGGGCCCCGAGGTCTATGGCTACACCTTC.

This rearrangement joins TRBV5-1 to TRBJ1-3, with D perhaps matching TRBD1 (5 bases). Trimming took 0 bases from V and 2 from J, leaving 9 bases between them. The V gene's germline CDR1 is SGHRS and CDR2 YFSETQ. CDR3 length: 15 residues. This CDR3 reads CASSLGGVAGNTIYF. The CDR3 bases are TGCGCCAGCAGCTTGGGAGGGGTGGCTGGAAACACCATATATTTT.

V is TRBV10-3 and J is TRBJ2-2; TRBD2 matches at 11 bases. The CDR3 spans 15 residues. V gave up 11 bases and J gave up 8 bases; unmatched junction bases: 13. CDR1 ENHRY and CDR2 SYGVKD come from the germline V gene. The CDR3 DNA is TGTGCCTTCCTTCGACTAGCGGGACCTAGGGGGGAGCTGTTTTTT. Protein: CAFLRLAGPRGELFF.

This rearrangement joins TRBV29-1 to TRBJ2-1, with 9 bases identical to TRBD1. Germline CDR1 is SQVTM and CDR2 is ANQGSEA. The J segment lost 9 bases and the V segment lost 3 bases, leaving 6 bases of the junction unmatched. CDR3 length: 13 residues. Here the CDR3 DNA reads TGCAGCGTTGAGAAGACAGGGGGAGGTGAGCAGTTCTTC. It encodes CSVEKTGGGEQFF.

The chain combines TRBV9 with TRBJ2-2, with TRBD2 matching over 11 bases. The V and J ends lost 0 bases and 6 bases, in that order; junction bases with no gene match: 13. Germline V lookup: CDR1 SGDLS, CDR2 YYNGEE. CDR3 length: 19 residues. CDR3 loop: CASSVGASGRTSRAGELFF. In DNA form, the CDR3 reads TGTGCCAGCAGCGTAGGGGCTAGCGGGAGGACCAGTAGGGCCGGGGAGCTGTTTTTT.

J is TRBJ2-7 and V is TRBV2, with TRBD1 matching over 7 bases. The CDR3 length is 13 residues. Trimming cost V 3 bases and J 4 bases; bases outside gene matches: 3. CDR1 is SNHLY, CDR2 FYNNEI, per germline. The CDR3 region is CASSEGQPYEQYF. CDR3 in DNA: TGTGCCAGCAGTGAGGGACAGCCTTACGAGCAGTACTTC.

CDR3 sequence (DNA): TGTGCCAGTAGTATAGCCGGACAGGGGGGCTATGGCTACACCTTC. It is translated as CASSIAGQGGYGYTF. The chain has TRBV19 and TRBJ1-2; 10 bases are a match to TRBD1. V was pared by 1 base and J by 4 bases, with 3 bases of the junction left unmatched. The germline CDR1 and CDR2 sequences are LNHDA and SQIVND (reference sequence). This CDR3 comprises 15 residues.

The chain employs TRBV9 and TRBJ2-2; 13 nucleotides line up with TRBD2. This CDR3 has 15 residues. V was pared by 5 bases and J by 5 bases, with 3 bases of the junction left unmatched. Germline lookup yields CDR1 SGDLS and CDR2 YYNGEE. The CDR3 spells CASSTSGGATGELFF. As DNA, the CDR3 is TGTGCCAGCAGTACTAGCGGGGGGGCGACCGGGGAGCTGTTTTTT.

The CDR3 DNA is TGCGCCAGCACACAGGGATCGCTTAAAGATTCACCCCTCCACTTT. It encodes CASTQGSLKDSPLHF. The rearrangement links TRBV5-1 to TRBJ1-6; tentative D call: TRBD1 (6 bases). Per the germline V gene, CDR1 is SGHRS and CDR2 is YFSETQ. The length of the CDR3 is 15 residues. The V gene lost 6 bases and the J gene lost 8 bases, with 18 bases spanning the gap.

V usage is TRBV29-1 and J usage is TRBJ1-5; D uncertain. Germline CDR1 is SQVTM and CDR2 is ANQGSEA. Trimming stripped 7 bases from V and 5 bases from J, with 15 bases between. CDR3 length equals 13 residues. The CDR3 nucleotides read TGCAGCGCCGCGGTGGGAGCTTATCAGCCCCAGCATTTT. Protein product: CSAAVGAYQPQHF.

Concerning this clone itself: One end of the junction is discordant with germline, which a read error may explain. J is TRBJ2-7 and V is TRBV30, with 10 bases matching TRBD1. The CDR3 has 13 residues. CDR1 is GTSNPN and CDR2 is SVGIG in the germline V gene (reference sequence). The CDR3 DNA reads TGTGCCTGGAGTGCTGCCCTCGGGACAGGGGTAGTCTTC. Amino acids: CAWSAALGTGVVF.